This T cell receptor beta chain was recovered during a study of T cell repertoires in cytomegalovirus infection. Whole-study context: Both CMV infection and a matching HLA type were indicated by public TCR beta signatures.

TCRdb independently ran MiXCR on the reads; one entry per CDR3 protein. The sample records about 890,000 distinct CDR3 sequences, roughly a third being singletons. V lost 11 bases and J 7 bases, leaving 12 bases between the germline ends. CDR3 length: 11 amino acids. CDR1 is MNHNY and CDR2 is SVGAGI in the germline V gene (reference sequence). This clonotype was seen only a few times. The antigen remains unidentified. Study outcomes and limitations: The ex vivo response was dominated by HLA-C-restricted CMV-specific TCR beta clonotypes.

The receptor comes from a human donor in good health (CMV status not recorded). Some clones in this sample may be carry-over from other donors' samples. The specimen comprised cultured CD8+ T cells from PBMCs, sampled from culture after CMV antigen stimulation. This chain connects TRBV6-6 to TRBJ2-1, with D possibly matching TRBD2 (7 bases). CDR3 residues: CAGGAWNEQFF. The CDR3, as DNA: TGTGCCGGGGGGGCCTGGAATGAGCAGTTCTTC.